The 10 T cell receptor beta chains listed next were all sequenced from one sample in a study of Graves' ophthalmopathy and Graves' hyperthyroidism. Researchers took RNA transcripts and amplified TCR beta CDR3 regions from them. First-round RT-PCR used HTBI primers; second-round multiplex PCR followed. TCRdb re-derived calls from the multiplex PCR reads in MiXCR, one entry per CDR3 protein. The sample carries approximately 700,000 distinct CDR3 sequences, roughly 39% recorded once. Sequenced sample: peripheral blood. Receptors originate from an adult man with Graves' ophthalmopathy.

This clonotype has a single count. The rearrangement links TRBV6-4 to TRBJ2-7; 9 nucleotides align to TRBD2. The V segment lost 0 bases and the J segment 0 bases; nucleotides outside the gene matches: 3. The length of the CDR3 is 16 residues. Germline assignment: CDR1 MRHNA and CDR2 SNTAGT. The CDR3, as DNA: TGTGCCAGCAGTGACTCGGGTAGCGGGAGCTCCTACGAGCAGTACTTC. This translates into CASSDSGSGSSYEQYF.

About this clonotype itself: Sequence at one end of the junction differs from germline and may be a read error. The CDR3 region is CASSPSSGGLFF. CDR3 sequence (DNA): TGTGCCAGCAGTCCAAGTAGCGGGGGGCTGTTTTTT. This chain links TRBV19 with TRBJ2-2; 9 positions agree with TRBD2. The CDR3 has 12 residues. Germline V CDR1 and CDR2: LNHDA, SQIVND (reference sequence).

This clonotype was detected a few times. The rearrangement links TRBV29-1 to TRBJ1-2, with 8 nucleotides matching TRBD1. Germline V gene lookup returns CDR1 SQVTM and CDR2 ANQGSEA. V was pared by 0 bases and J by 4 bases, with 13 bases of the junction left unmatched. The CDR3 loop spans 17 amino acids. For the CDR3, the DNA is TGCAGCGTTGAAGATCTATCCTGGTCAGGGGGCGGCTATGGCTACACCTTC. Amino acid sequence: CSVEDLSWSGGGYGYTF.

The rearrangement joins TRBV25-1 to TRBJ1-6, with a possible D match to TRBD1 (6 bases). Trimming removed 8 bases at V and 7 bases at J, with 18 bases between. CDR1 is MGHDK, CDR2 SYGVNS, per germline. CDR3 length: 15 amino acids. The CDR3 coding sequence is TGTGCCAGCCACCGGACAGCCTCGCCGAATTCACCCCTCCACTTT. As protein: CASHRTASPNSPLHF.

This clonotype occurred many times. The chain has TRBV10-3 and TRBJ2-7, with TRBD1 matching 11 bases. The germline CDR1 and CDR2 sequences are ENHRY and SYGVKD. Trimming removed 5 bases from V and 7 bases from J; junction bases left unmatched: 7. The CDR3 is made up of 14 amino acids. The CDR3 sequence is CAISPGQGVGEQYF. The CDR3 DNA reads TGTGCCATCAGTCCGGGACAGGGGGTTGGGGAGCAGTACTTC.

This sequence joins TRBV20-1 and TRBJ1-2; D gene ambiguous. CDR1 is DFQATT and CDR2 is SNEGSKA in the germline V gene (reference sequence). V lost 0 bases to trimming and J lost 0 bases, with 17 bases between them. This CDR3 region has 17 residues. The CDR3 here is CSARDLRNTGANYGYTF. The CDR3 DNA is TGCAGTGCTAGAGATCTGAGGAACACCGGGGCTAACTATGGCTACACCTTC.

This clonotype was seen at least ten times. CDR3 loop: CSATYRGENTIYF. The DNA for the CDR3 is TGCAGTGCTACCTACAGGGGTGAAAACACCATATATTTT. The rearrangement links TRBV20-1 to TRBJ1-3; 7 nucleotides line up with TRBD1. V dropped 4 bases and J dropped 6; count of bases not matched to a gene: 6. Germline V gene sequence: CDR1 DFQATT, CDR2 SNEGSKA (reference sequence). This CDR3 is built from 13 residues.

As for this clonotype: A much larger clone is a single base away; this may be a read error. CDR3 amino acids: CASSFEPPVFCEQYF. CDR3 coding DNA: TGTGCCAGCAGTTTCGAGCCTCCCGTATTCTGCGAGCAGTACTTC. V and J are TRBV5-4 and TRBJ2-7; D is ambiguous. This CDR3 is 15 amino acids long. Trimming shortened V by 5 bases and J by 6 bases, and 21 bases separated the two germline ends. The germline V gene encodes CDR1 SGHNT and CDR2 YYREEE (reference sequence).

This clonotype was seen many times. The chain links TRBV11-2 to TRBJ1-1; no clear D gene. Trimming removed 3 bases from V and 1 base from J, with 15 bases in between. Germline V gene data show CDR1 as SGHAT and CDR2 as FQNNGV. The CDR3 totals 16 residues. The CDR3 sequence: CASSFTIPSSNTEAFF. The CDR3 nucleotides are TGTGCCAGCAGCTTTACAATTCCCAGTTCGAACACTGAAGCTTTCTTT.

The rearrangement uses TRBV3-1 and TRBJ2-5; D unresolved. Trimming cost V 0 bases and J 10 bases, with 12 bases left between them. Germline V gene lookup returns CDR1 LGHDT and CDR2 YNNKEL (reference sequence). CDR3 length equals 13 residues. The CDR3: CASSQEGSGGQYF. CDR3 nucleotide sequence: TGTGCCAGCAGCCAAGAAGGGTCGGGTGGCCAGTACTTC.